One and the same sample provided the 32 T cell receptor beta chains below, sequenced in a study of blood T cell repertoires in COVID-19. Repertoires were generated with immunoSEQ multiplex PCR, while TCRdb's copy carries only in-frame clones and drops some. The sample lists around 130,000 clones; 82% were seen once. The sample taken for sequencing was peripheral blood. These TCRs come from a human donor in a cohort sampled during active COVID-19.

This clone has just one count. This rearrangement joins TRBV7-2 to TRBJ2-3; 12 nucleotides align to TRBD2. This CDR3 contains 16 residues. Germline lookup yields CDR1 SGHTA and CDR2 FQGNSA. The V segment lost 6 bases and the J segment 1 base; nucleotides outside the gene matches: 5. The CDR3 DNA reads as TGTGCCAGCAGACCTAGGACTAGCGGGGGCACAGATACGCAGTATTTT. The encoded protein is CASRPRTSGGTDTQYF.

The chain has TRBV10-3 and TRBJ1-1; 10 bases are shared with TRBD1. The CDR3 has 15 residues. CDR1 ENHRY and CDR2 SYGVKD come from the germline V gene. V trimming: 8 bases; J trimming: 2 bases; junction bases outside the gene matches: 8. DNA for the CDR3: TGTGCCATCCGCGGGACAGGGGTTTTTAACACTGAAGCTTTCTTT. This codes for CAIRGTGVFNTEAFF.

The rearrangement uses TRBV19 and TRBJ2-7; weak D call: TRBD1 (5 bases). This CDR3 is built from 17 residues. Germline V lookup: CDR1 LNHDA, CDR2 SQIVND (reference sequence). V dropped 3 bases and J dropped 2 bases, with 20 bases sitting between them. The CDR3 DNA reads as TGTGCCAGTAGTATTCACTATGACAGCCTAAACCCCTACGAGCAGTACTTC. Translation gives CASSIHYDSLNPYEQYF.

The V gene is TRBV29-1, the J gene TRBJ2-3; D ambiguous. Trimming removed 8 bases from V and 4 bases from J, with 7 bases in between. The CDR3 extends over 10 amino acids. Germline V gives CDR1 SQVTM, CDR2 ANQGSEA. The CDR3 here is CSFLSDTQYF. The CDR3 nucleotides are TGCAGCTTCTTATCAGATACGCAGTATTTT.

The chain combines TRBV6-5 with TRBJ2-5; 8 nucleotides agree with TRBD2. CDR1 and CDR2 from the germline V gene are MNHEY and SVGAGI. V trimming: 7 bases; J trimming: 5 bases; junction bases outside the gene matches: 6. This CDR3 has 13 residues. The CDR3 nucleotides read TGTGCCAGCACGGGGGGGCCGGGTGAGACCCAGTACTTC. Translating gives CASTGGPGETQYF.

To note about this clone: Other DNA sequences within the sample encode an identical CDR3. V is TRBV25-1 and J is TRBJ1-2; 7 bases align to TRBD1. In germline, CDR1 is MGHDK, CDR2 SYGVNS. CDR3 length: 11 residues. Trimming at V came to 8 bases and at J to 5 bases, leaving 2 bases not matched to a gene. The CDR3 loop is CASGTDYGYTF. The CDR3 nucleotides are TGTGCCAGCGGGACAGATTATGGCTACACCTTC.

The gene calls are TRBV5-8 and TRBJ2-7; D not certain. Germline CDR1 SGHTS, CDR2 YDEGEE. The CDR3 contains 12 residues. Trimming cost V 2 bases and J 4 bases, with 7 bases left between them. CDR3 coding DNA: TGTGCCAGCAGCTTCCGGAGTTACGAGCAGTACTTC. Amino acid sequence: CASSFRSYEQYF. Using reference TRBV5-8 and TRBJ2-7 for the parts outside the CDR3, the full variable domain is EAGVTQSPTHLIKTRGQQATLRCSPISGHTSVYWYQQALGLGLQFLLWYDEGEERNRGNFPPRFSGRQFPNYSSELNVNALELEDSALYLCASSFRSYEQYFGPGTRLTVT.

The chain uses TRBV6-2 or TRBV6-3 and TRBJ2-1, with TRBD2 matching over 7 bases. The junction had 7 bases not matched to a gene; V was cut back by 2 bases and J by 9 bases. Germline CDR1 and CDR2: MNHEY and SVGEGT. This CDR3 has 14 amino acids. The CDR3 region has the DNA TGTGCCAGCAGTTACCTGAGCGGGACGCTTGAGCAGTTCTTC. It yields the protein CASSYLSGTLEQFF.

This clone was detected a few times. This chain joins TRBV18 and TRBJ2-6, with D perhaps matching TRBD2 (5 bases). Germline V gene lookup returns CDR1 KGHSH and CDR2 LQKENI. The ends were cut back, 6 bases at V and 2 bases at J, with 11 bases in the middle. This CDR3 region has 15 residues. This CDR3 is CASSPTSAGANVLTF. The CDR3 DNA sequence: TGTGCCAGCTCGCCTACTAGTGCTGGGGCCAACGTCCTGACTTTC. Looking up the rest from reference TRBV18 and TRBJ2-6 gives the full variable domain: NAGVMQNPRHLVRRRGQEARLRCSPMKGHSHVYWYRQLPEEGLKFMVYLQKENIIDESGMPKERFSAEFPKEGPSILRIQQVVRGDSAAYFCASSPTSAGANVLTFGAGSRLTVL.

The V call is TRBV7-2, the J call TRBJ2-7; 7 nucleotides match TRBD2. Germline V gene data show CDR1 as SGHTA and CDR2 as FQGNSA. The ends lost 5 bases at V and 4 bases at J; junction bases unmatched: 8. There are 14 residues in the CDR3. The CDR3 DNA sequence: TGTGCCAGCAGCAGCCCCGGGACTACGTACGAGCAGTACTTC. It translates to CASSSPGTTYEQYF.

This chain joins TRBV11-2 and TRBJ2-7; D remains ambiguous. The CDR3 length is 13 residues. From germline, CDR1 is SGHAT and CDR2 FQNNGV. Trimming removed 5 bases from V and 10 bases from J, with 18 bases in between. The CDR3 spells CASSPLPSNVQYF. The CDR3 coding sequence is TGTGCCAGCAGCCCACTCCCCTCCAATGTTCAGTACTTC.

This chain links TRBV6-5 with TRBJ1-2; 7 bases are a match to TRBD1. Unmatched junction bases numbered 7, after V lost 6 bases and J lost 6 bases. Germline CDR1 MNHEY, CDR2 SVGAGI. The CDR3 covers 13 residues. The CDR3 spells CASRVRDRHGYTF. CDR3 in DNA: TGTGCCAGCAGGGTCCGGGACAGACATGGCTACACCTTC.

The chain links TRBV9 to TRBJ2-5, with D maybe TRBD2 (6 bases). CDR3 length equals 14 residues. V was cut by 0 bases and J by 8 bases, with 14 bases left in between. Per the germline V gene, CDR1 is SGDLS and CDR2 is YYNGEE. DNA of the CDR3: TGTGCCAGCAGCGTAGAAGCCGGAGGGGATACCCAGTACTTC. Translated: CASSVEAGGDTQYF.

V and J are TRBV4-3 and TRBJ1-2; D perhaps matches TRBD1 (6 bases). Germline V CDR1 and CDR2: LGHNA, YSLEER. This CDR3 is 14 amino acids long. The V end lost 4 bases, the J end lost 4 bases, and 13 bases lay between the germline ends. CDR3 residues: CASSRTQGSYGYTF. CDR3 nucleotides: TGCGCCAGCAGCCGAACACAGGGATCCTATGGCTACACCTTC.

The rearrangement uses TRBV9 and TRBJ2-1, with TRBD2 matching over 8 bases. J was trimmed by 4 bases and V by 0 bases; bases with no gene match: 6. The CDR3 is made up of 16 amino acids. Germline loops: CDR1 SGDLS, CDR2 YYNGEE. CDR3 coding DNA: TGTGCCAGCAGCGTAGGAGCCATAGCGGGGTACAATGAGCAGTTCTTC. The encoded protein is CASSVGAIAGYNEQFF.

The chain links TRBV7-9 to TRBJ2-3, with D perhaps matching TRBD1 (7 bases). CDR3 length: 16 residues. The V end lost 2 bases, the J end lost 0 bases, and 12 bases lay between the germline ends. Germline V gene lookup returns CDR1 SEHNR and CDR2 FQNEAQ (reference sequence). CDR3 sequence: CASSLTAGGSTDTQYF. The CDR3 region has the DNA TGTGCCAGCAGCTTAACGGCAGGGGGGAGCACAGATACGCAGTATTTT. Complete variable domain (other parts from reference TRBV7-9 and TRBJ2-3): DTGVSQNPRHKITKRGQNVTFRCDPISEHNRLYWYRQTLGQGPEFLTYFQNEAQLEKSRLLSDRFSAERPKGSFSTLEIQRTEQGDSAMYLCASSLTAGGSTDTQYFGPGTRLTVL.

The chain recombines TRBV7-9 with TRBJ2-2, with D maybe TRBD2 (6 bases). The ends were cut back, 5 bases at V and 3 bases at J, with 10 bases in the middle. There are 14 residues in the CDR3. Germline V gene sequence: CDR1 SEHNR, CDR2 FQNEAQ (reference sequence). The CDR3 region is CASSRLEDTGELFF. CDR3 nucleotides: TGTGCCAGCAGCCGACTAGAGGACACCGGGGAGCTGTTTTTT.

This clone was seen only once. This rearrangement joins TRBV6-2 or TRBV6-3 to TRBJ2-3, with 10 bases identical to TRBD2. This CDR3 is built from 15 residues. J lost 4 bases, V lost 2 bases, and 3 bases had no gene match. Looked up from germline, CDR1 is MNHEY and CDR2 is SVGEGT. CDR3 residues: CASSYRLAGADTQYF. The DNA for the CDR3 is TGTGCCAGCAGTTACCGTCTAGCGGGGGCAGATACGCAGTATTTT.

J is TRBJ1-2 and V is TRBV4-3; 7 bases match TRBD1. Germline CDR1 LGHNA, CDR2 YSLEER. The CDR3 is made up of 15 amino acids. Trimming cost V 4 bases and J 2 bases; bases outside gene matches: 7. Here the CDR3 reads CASSPWTGLNYGYTF. DNA of the CDR3: TGCGCCAGCAGCCCCTGGACAGGCTTGAACTATGGCTACACCTTC.

This clone was picked up one time. The genes are TRBV29-1 and TRBJ2-3; 8 bases are shared with TRBD2. The germline gives CDR1 SQVTM, CDR2 ANQGSEA. The CDR3 extends over 15 amino acids. Trimming took 7 bases from V and 4 from J; bases not matched to a gene: 13. CDR3 nucleotide sequence: TGCAGCGCCTTACCCGGGGGGGGTGGGGCAGATACGCAGTATTTT. Translated, it gives CSALPGGGGADTQYF.

This chain connects TRBV9 to TRBJ2-7; 7 positions agree with TRBD1. The V and J ends lost 4 bases and 1 base, in that order; junction bases with no gene match: 5. The germline V gene encodes CDR1 SGDLS and CDR2 YYNGEE. CDR3 length: 14 amino acids. The CDR3 region is CASSKGDRSYEQYF. The CDR3 region has the DNA TGTGCCAGCAGCAAAGGGGACAGATCCTACGAGCAGTACTTC. The variable domain in full, completed from reference TRBV9 and TRBJ2-7, reads DSGVTQTPKHLITATGQRVTLRCSPRSGDLSVYWYQQSLDQGLQFLIQYYNGEERAKGNILERFSAQQFPDLHSELNLSSLELGDSALYFCASSKGDRSYEQYFGPGTRLTVT.

This clone was counted once. The V call is TRBV4-3, the J call TRBJ2-7; a possible D gene is TRBD2 (6 bases). The V end lost 1 base, the J end lost 5 bases, and 12 bases lay between the germline ends. Germline V gene lookup returns CDR1 LGHNA and CDR2 YSLEER. The CDR3 consists of 14 residues. The CDR3: CASSQGGDLDEQYF. The CDR3, as DNA: TGCGCCAGCAGCCAAGGAGGGGACTTGGACGAGCAGTACTTC.

This clone came up once. This rearrangement joins TRBV3-1 (or the pseudogene TRBV3-2) to TRBJ1-2; D is uncertain. Germline CDR1 LGHDT, CDR2 YNNKEL (reference sequence). Trimming stripped 3 bases from V and 8 bases from J, with 7 bases between. The CDR3 runs to 11 residues. CDR3 coding DNA: TGTGCCAGCAGCCAGAGTATGGGCTACACCTTC. It encodes CASSQSMGYTF.

The chain couples TRBV5-4 to TRBJ1-1; unclear D gene. This CDR3 comprises 14 residues. The germline gives CDR1 SGHNT, CDR2 YYREEE (reference sequence). V lost 0 bases, J lost 1 base, and 7 bases lay in between. The CDR3 region has the DNA TGTGCCAGCAGCTTGGAAATGAGGAACACTGAAGCTTTCTTT. It encodes CASSLEMRNTEAFF.

V gene TRBV5-6 combines with J gene TRBJ2-7, with a tentative D call TRBD1 (5 bases). CDR3 size: 15 residues. Trimming took off 4 bases at V and 2 bases at J, with 16 bases between the two ends. Germline CDR1 is SGHDT and CDR2 is YYEEEE. The CDR3 protein is CASSPDMDTPYEQYF. Here the CDR3 DNA reads TGTGCCAGCAGCCCGGACATGGACACCCCCTACGAGCAGTACTTC.

The V and J genes are TRBV10-3 and TRBJ2-5; D not resolved. CDR1 and CDR2 from the germline V gene are ENHRY and SYGVKD. This CDR3 region has 13 residues. The V and J ends lost 3 bases and 4 bases respectively, with 9 bases between them. Here the CDR3 DNA reads TGTGCCATCAGTGAATCCAGGTTAGAGACCCAGTACTTC. This codes for CAISESRLETQYF.

The chain recombines TRBV19 with TRBJ1-1, with 10 bases aligning to TRBD1. V shed 3 bases and J 0 bases; nucleotides not matched to a gene: 7. Germline V CDR1 and CDR2: LNHDA, SQIVND (reference sequence). The CDR3 loop spans 17 amino acids. The CDR3 protein is CASSILRTGGMNTEAFF. CDR3 in DNA: TGTGCCAGTAGTATCCTACGGACAGGGGGAATGAACACTGAAGCTTTCTTT.

The genes are TRBV7-2 and TRBJ2-7; the D is unclear. The ends were cut back, 3 bases at V and 6 bases at J, with 12 bases in the middle. Germline V gives CDR1 SGHTA, CDR2 FQGNSA. The CDR3 totals 13 residues. CDR3 sequence reads: CASSFSMGLEQYF. CDR3 nucleotide sequence: TGTGCCAGCAGCTTCAGCATGGGCCTCGAGCAGTACTTC.

This clone was seen a handful of times. This chain joins TRBV5-1 and TRBJ2-7, with TRBD2 as a possible D gene (5 bases). Trimming removed 9 bases from V and 4 bases from J, with 20 bases in between. The germline CDR1 and CDR2 sequences are SGHRS and YFSETQ. CDR3 length: 14 amino acids. The CDR3 DNA sequence: TGCGCCACCCGGGTGGAGGTCACTAAGTACGAGCAGTACTTC. Amino acid sequence: CATRVEVTKYEQYF.

CDR3 sequence: CASSITGDRETQYF. CDR3 DNA sequence: TGTGCCAGCAGTATTACAGGGGATAGGGAGACCCAGTACTTC. This chain connects TRBV6-5 to TRBJ2-5, with 7 bases aligning to TRBD1. This CDR3 has 14 residues. J was trimmed by 5 bases and V by 5 bases; bases with no gene match: 8. Germline CDR1 reads MNHEY; CDR2 reads SVGAGI.

The CDR3 bases are TGTGCCAGTAGTGAGGGGCGGGGGGGCCGTAATGAGCAGTTCTTC. Encoded protein: CASSEGRGGRNEQFF. The V gene is TRBV19, the J gene TRBJ2-1; 9 bases fit TRBD2. The germline V gene has CDR1 LNHDA and CDR2 SQIVND (reference sequence). The trim removed 5 bases at V and 7 bases at J, leaving 9 bases unmatched. The CDR3 spans 15 residues.

The chain combines TRBV25-1 with TRBJ1-2; TRBD1 might be the D (6 bases). This CDR3 is 14 amino acids long. Trimming took off 2 bases at V and 6 bases at J, with 13 bases between the two ends. CDR1 is MGHDK and CDR2 is SYGVNS in the germline V gene. The CDR3 DNA reads as TGTGCCAGCAGTGAACACTTCACAGGGAATGGCTACACCTTC. This sequence encodes CASSEHFTGNGYTF.